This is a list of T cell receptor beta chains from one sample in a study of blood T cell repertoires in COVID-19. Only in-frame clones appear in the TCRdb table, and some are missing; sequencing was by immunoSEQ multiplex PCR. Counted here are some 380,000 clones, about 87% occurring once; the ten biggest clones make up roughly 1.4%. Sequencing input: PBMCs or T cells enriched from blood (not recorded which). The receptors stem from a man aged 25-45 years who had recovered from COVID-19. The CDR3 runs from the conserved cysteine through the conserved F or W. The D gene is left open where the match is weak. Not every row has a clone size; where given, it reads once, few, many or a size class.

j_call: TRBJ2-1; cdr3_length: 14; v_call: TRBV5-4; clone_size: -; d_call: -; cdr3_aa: CASREVASYNEQFF; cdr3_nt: TGTGCCAGCAGGGAGGTGGCTAGCTACAATGAGCAGTTCTTC
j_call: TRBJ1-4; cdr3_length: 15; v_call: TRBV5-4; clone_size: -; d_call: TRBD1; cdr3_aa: CASSSGQVAREKLFF; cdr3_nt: TGTGCCAGCAGCTCGGGACAGGTTGCTAGAGAAAAACTGTTTTTT
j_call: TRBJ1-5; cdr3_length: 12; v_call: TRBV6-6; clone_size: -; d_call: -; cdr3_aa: CASSYQNQPQHF; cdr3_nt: TGTGCCAGCAGTTACCAAAATCAGCCCCAGCATTTT
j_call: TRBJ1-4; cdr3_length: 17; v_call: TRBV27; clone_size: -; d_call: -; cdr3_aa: CASSSGGGGSTNEKLFF; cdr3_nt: TGTGCCAGCAGTTCGGGGGGGGGAGGCTCAACTAATGAAAAACTGTTTTTT
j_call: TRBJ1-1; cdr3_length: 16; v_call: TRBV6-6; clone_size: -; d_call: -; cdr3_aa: CASSYSLSGMNTEAFF; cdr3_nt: TGTGCCAGCAGTTACTCGTTGTCAGGGATGAACACTGAAGCTTTCTTT
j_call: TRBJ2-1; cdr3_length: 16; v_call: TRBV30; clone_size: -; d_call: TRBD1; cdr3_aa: CAWAGTGASSYNEQFF; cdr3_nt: TGTGCCTGGGCCGGGACAGGGGCTAGCTCCTACAATGAGCAGTTCTTC
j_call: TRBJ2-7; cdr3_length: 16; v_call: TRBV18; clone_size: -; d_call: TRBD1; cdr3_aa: CASSPLGQLSSYEQYF; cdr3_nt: TGTGCCAGCTCACCATTGGGACAGTTGAGCTCCTACGAGCAGTACTTC
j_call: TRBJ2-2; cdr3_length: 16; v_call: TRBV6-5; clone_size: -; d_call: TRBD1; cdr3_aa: CASSYGTGVYTGELFF; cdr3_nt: TGTGCCAGCAGTTACGGGACAGGGGTTTATACCGGGGAGCTGTTTTTT
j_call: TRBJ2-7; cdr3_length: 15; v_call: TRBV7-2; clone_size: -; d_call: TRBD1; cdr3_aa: CASSHGTGGSYEQYF; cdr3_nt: TGTGCCAGCAGCCATGGGACAGGGGGATCCTACGAGCAGTACTTC
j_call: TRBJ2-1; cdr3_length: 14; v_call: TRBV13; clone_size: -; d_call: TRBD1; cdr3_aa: CASSPGQVSDEQFF; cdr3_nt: TGTGCCAGCAGCCCGGGACAGGTGAGCGATGAGCAGTTCTTC
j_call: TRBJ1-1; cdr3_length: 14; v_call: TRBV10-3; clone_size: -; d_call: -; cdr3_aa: CAISDWQGYTEAFF; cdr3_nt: TGTGCCATCAGTGATTGGCAGGGTTACACTGAAGCTTTCTTT
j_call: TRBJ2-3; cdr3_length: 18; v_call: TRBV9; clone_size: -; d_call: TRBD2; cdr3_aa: CASSQTSGGGLGTDTQYF; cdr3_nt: TGTGCCAGCAGCCAAACTAGCGGGGGCGGACTTGGCACAGATACGCAGTATTTT
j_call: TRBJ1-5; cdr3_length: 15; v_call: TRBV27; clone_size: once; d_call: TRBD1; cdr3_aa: CASRAHQGANQPQHF; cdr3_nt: TGTGCCAGCAGGGCCCACCAGGGGGCCAATCAGCCCCAGCATTTT
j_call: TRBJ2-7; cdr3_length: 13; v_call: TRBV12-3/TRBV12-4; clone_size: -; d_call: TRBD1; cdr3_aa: CASSTGTGYEQYF; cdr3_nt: TGTGCCAGCAGTACGGGGACAGGCTACGAGCAGTACTTC
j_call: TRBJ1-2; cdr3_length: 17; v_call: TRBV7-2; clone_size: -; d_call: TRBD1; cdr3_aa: CASSSTPGQGWSYGYTF; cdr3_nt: TGTGCCAGCAGCTCAACCCCGGGACAGGGATGGAGCTATGGCTACACCTTC
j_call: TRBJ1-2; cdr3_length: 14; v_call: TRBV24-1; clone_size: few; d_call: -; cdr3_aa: CATSVRQESGGYTF; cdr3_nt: TGTGCCACCAGTGTGCGACAGGAGTCAGGTGGCTACACCTTC
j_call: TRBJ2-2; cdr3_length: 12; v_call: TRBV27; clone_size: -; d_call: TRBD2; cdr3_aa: CASSIAGRQLFF; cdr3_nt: TGTGCCAGCAGTATAGCGGGCCGCCAGCTGTTTTTT
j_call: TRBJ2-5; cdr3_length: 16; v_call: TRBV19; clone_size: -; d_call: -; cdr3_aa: CASSTPRQGLSETQYF; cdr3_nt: TGTGCCAGTAGTACACCCCGGCAGGGATTATCGGAGACCCAGTACTTC
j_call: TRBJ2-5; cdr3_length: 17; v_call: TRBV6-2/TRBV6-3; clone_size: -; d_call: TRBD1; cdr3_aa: CASSYLPTGGSRETQYF; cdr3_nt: TGTGCCAGCAGTTACCTTCCGACAGGGGGGAGTCGCGAGACCCAGTACTTC
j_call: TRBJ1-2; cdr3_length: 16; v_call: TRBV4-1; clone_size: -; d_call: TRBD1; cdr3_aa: CASSQETGALAYGYTF; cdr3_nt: TGCGCCAGCAGCCAGGAAACAGGGGCCCTAGCCTATGGCTACACCTTC
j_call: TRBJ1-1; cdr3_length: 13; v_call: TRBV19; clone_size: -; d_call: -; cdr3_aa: CASSIREGLEAFF; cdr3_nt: TGTGCCAGTAGTATACGGGAAGGGCTTGAAGCTTTCTTT
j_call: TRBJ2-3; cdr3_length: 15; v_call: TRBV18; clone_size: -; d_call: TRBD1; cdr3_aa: CASSLQTGITDTQYF; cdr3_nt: TGTGCCAGCTCACTACAGACAGGGATCACAGATACGCAGTATTTT
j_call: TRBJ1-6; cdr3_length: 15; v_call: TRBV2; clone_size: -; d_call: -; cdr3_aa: CASTHQGPQVVPLHF; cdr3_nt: TGTGCCAGCACTCATCAGGGGCCCCAAGTTGTACCCCTCCACTTT
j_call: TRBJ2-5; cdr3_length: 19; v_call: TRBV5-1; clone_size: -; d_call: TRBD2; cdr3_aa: CASSLEGPSGVWAGETQYF; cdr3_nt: TGCGCCAGCAGCTTGGAAGGGCCTAGCGGGGTCTGGGCAGGAGAGACCCAGTACTTC
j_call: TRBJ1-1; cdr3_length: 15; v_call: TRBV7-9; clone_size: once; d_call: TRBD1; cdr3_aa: CASSARQGAGAEAFF; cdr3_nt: TGTGCCAGCAGCGCCCGACAGGGGGCGGGCGCTGAAGCTTTCTTT
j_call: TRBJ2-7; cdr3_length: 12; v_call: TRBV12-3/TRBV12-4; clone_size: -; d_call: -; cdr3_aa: CASRGSGFEQYF; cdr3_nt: TGTGCCAGCAGAGGAAGCGGATTCGAGCAGTACTTC
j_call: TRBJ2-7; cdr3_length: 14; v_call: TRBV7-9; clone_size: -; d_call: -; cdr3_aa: CASASPPGTYEQYF; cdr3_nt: TGTGCCAGCGCCTCCCCCCCCGGTACCTACGAGCAGTACTTC
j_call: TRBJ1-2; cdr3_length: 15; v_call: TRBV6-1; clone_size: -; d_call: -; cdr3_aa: CASSELSGENYGYTF; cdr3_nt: TGTGCCAGCAGTGAATTATCAGGGGAAAACTATGGCTACACCTTC
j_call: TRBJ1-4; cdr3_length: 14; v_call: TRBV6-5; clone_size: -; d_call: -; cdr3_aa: CASTEGGLMKKLFF; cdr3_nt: TGTGCCAGCACCGAGGGGGGGTTAATGAAGAAACTGTTTTTT
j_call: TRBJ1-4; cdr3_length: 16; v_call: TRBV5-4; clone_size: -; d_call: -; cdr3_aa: CASSPGRPVPNEKLFF; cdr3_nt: TGTGCCAGCAGCCCTGGTCGCCCAGTACCTAATGAAAAACTGTTTTTT
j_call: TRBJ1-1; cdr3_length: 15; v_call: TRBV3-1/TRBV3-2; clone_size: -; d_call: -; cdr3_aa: CASSQIATRNTEAFF; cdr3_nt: TGTGCCAGCAGCCAAATAGCAACTAGGAACACTGAAGCTTTCTTT
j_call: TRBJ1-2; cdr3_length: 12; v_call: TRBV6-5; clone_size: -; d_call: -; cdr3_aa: CASRGVNYGYTF; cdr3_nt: TGTGCCAGCAGAGGGGTCAACTATGGCTACACCTTC
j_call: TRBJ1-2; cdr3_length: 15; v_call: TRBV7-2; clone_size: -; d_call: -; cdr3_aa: CASRLKTGLGYGYTF; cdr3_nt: TGTGCCAGCAGACTTAAAACAGGGTTAGGCTATGGCTACACCTTC
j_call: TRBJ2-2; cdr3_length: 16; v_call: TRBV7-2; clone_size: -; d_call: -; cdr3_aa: CASSLARLRNTGELFF; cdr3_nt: TGTGCCAGCAGCTTAGCTCGGTTACGGAACACCGGGGAGCTGTTTTTT
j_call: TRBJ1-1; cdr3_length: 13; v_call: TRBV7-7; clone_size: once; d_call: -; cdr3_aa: CASSPKWNTEAFF; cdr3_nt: TGTGCCAGCAGCCCTAAATGGAACACTGAAGCTTTCTTT
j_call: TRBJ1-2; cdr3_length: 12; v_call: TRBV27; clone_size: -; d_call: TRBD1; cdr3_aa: CASRTGSYGYTF; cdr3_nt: TGTGCCAGCAGGACAGGGAGTTATGGCTACACCTTC
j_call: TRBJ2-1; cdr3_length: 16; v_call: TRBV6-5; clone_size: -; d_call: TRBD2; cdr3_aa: CASSYLLAGGLNEQFF; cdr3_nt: TGTGCCAGCAGTTACTTACTAGCGGGGGGGCTAAATGAGCAGTTCTTC
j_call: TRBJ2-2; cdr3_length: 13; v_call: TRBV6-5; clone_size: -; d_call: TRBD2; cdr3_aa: CASIREGPGELFF; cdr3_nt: TGTGCCAGCATCCGGGAGGGTCCCGGGGAGCTGTTTTTT
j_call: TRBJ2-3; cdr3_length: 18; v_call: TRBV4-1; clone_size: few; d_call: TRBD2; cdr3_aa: CASSHSQGLAGGTDTQYF; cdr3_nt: TGCGCCAGCAGCCACTCCCAGGGACTAGCGGGGGGCACAGATACGCAGTATTTT
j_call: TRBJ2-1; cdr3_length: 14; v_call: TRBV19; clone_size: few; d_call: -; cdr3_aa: CASSYQGPNNEQFF; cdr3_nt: TGTGCCAGTAGCTATCAGGGGCCGAACAATGAGCAGTTCTTC
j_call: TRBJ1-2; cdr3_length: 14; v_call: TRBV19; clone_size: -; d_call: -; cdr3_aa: CATNSPHRDYGYTF; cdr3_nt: TGTGCCACCAACTCTCCCCACAGGGACTATGGCTACACCTTC
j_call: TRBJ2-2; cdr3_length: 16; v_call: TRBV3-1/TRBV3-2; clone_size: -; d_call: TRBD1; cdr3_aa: CASSSRTGDPTGELFF; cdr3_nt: TGTGCCAGCAGTTCACGCACAGGGGATCCCACCGGGGAGCTGTTTTTT
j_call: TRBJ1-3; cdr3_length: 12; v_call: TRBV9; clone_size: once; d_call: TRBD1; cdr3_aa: CASSVGQGTIYF; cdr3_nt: TGTGCCAGCAGCGTAGGACAGGGCACCATATATTTT
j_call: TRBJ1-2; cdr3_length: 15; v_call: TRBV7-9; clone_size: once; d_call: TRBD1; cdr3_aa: CASSLAEGQGGSYTF; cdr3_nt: TGTGCCAGCAGCTTAGCGGAAGGACAGGGGGGAAGCTACACCTTC
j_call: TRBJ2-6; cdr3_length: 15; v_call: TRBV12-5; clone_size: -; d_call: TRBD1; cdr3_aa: CASGLGQGNRHVLTF; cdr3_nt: TGTGCTAGTGGTCTTGGACAGGGCAACCGACACGTCCTGACTTTC
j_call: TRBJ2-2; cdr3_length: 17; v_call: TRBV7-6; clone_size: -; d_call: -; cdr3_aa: CASSLLFGLADTGELFF; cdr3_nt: TGTGCCAGCAGCTTATTGTTTGGTCTAGCTGACACCGGGGAGCTGTTTTTT
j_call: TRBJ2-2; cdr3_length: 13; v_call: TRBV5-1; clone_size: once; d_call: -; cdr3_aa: CASRAGSTGELFF; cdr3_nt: TGCGCCAGCAGGGCGGGCTCCACCGGGGAGCTGTTTTTT
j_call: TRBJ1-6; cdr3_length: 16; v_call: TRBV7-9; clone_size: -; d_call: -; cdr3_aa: CASSPPGGRGGSPLHF; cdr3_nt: TGTGCCAGCAGTCCCCCGGGAGGGAGGGGAGGTTCACCCCTCCACTTT
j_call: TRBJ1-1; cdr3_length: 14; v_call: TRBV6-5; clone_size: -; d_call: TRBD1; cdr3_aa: CASTQGWRGTEAFF; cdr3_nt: TGTGCCAGCACACAGGGGTGGCGTGGCACTGAAGCTTTCTTT
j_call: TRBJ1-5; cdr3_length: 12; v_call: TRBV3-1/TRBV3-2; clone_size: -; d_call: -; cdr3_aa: CASSRGSQPQHF; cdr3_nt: TGTGCCAGCAGCAGGGGGAGCCAGCCCCAGCATTTT
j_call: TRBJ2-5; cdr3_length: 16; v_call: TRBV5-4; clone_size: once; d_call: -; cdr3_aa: CASSLTGRGGQETQYF; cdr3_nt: TGTGCCAGCAGTCTAACAGGGAGGGGAGGACAAGAGACCCAGTACTTC
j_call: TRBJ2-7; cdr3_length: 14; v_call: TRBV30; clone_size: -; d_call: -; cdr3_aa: CAWDRDTTSYEQYF; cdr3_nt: TGTGCCTGGGATAGGGACACTACATCCTACGAGCAGTACTTC
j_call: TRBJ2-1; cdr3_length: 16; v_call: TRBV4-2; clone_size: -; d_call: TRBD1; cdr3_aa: CASSQPTGGSYNEQFF; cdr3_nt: TGTGCCAGCAGCCAACCTACAGGGGGCTCCTACAATGAGCAGTTCTTC
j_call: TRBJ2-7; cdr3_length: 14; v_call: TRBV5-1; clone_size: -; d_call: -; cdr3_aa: CASSLAGGLGEQYF; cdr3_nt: TGCGCCAGCAGCTTGGCAGGGGGGTTGGGGGAGCAGTACTTC